This TCR beta chain was observed in a study of blood T cells in healthy people across ages. Study-level points and caveats: Fewer expanded clones and more diversity marked long-lived versus aged donors.

The CDR3 runs 15 residues. CDR1 is MNHNS and CDR2 is SASEGT in the germline V gene. The V and J ends lost 4 bases and 4 bases, in that order; junction bases with no gene match: 6. Individuals who donated were healthy Caucasians from Russia aged roughly 6 to 90. Staff drew around 10 milliliters of peripheral blood from each donor. A second PCR of about 7 to 12 cycles used a sample-barcoded 5' primer and a J-beta primer mix. Tags on each cDNA molecule came from a template-switch adaptor with 12 random nucleotides. One entry per CDR3 protein, called by TCRdb with MiXCR from the 5' RACE reads. Of 1.5 million to 2 million distinct CDR3 sequences in the sample, around 36% were seen once. With respect to this clonotype: Its antigen is still unknown.

This chain links TRBV6-1 with TRBJ2-7; 11 bases match TRBD1. The receptor comes from a woman aged 30 to 39 in good health. Sequencing was performed on blood. This CDR3 is CASSGGQGGYYEQYF. DNA of the CDR3: TGTGCCAGCAGTGGGGGACAGGGGGGATATTACGAGCAGTACTTC.